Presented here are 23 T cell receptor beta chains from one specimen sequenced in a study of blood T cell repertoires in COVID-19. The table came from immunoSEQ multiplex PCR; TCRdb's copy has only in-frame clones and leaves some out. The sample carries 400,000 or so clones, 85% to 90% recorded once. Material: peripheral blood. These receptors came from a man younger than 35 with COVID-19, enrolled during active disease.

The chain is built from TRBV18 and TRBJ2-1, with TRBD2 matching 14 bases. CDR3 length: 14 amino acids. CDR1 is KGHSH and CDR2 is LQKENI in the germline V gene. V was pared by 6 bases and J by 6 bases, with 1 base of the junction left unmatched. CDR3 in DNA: TGTGCCAGCTCGACTAGCGGGAGGGGCAATGAGCAGTTCTTC. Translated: CASSTSGRGNEQFF.

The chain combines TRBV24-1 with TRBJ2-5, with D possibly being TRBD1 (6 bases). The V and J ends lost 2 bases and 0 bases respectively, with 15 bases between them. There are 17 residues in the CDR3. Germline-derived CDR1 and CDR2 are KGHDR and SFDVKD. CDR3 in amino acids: CATSDSGRGGDQETQYF. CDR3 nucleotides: TGTGCCACCAGTGATTCAGGGAGAGGGGGAGACCAAGAGACCCAGTACTTC.

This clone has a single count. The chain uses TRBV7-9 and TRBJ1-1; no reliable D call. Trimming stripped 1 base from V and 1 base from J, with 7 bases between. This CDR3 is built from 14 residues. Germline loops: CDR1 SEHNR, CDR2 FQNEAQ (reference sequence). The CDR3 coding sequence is TGTGCCAGCAGCTTAGTGGAGGGGAACACTGAAGCTTTCTTT. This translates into CASSLVEGNTEAFF.

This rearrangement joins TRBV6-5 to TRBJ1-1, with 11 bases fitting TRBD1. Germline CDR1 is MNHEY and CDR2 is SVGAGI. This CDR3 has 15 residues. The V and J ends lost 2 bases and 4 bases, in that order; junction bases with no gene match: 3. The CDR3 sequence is CASSYGTGGVTEAFF. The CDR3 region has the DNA TGTGCCAGCAGTTACGGGACAGGGGGGGTCACTGAAGCTTTCTTT.

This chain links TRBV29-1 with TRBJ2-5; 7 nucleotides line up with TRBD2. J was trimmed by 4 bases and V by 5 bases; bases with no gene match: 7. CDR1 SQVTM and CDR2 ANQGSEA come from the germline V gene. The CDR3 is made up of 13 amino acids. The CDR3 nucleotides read TGCAGCGTTTATTCTGGCGGGGGAGAGACCCAGTACTTC. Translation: CSVYSGGGETQYF.

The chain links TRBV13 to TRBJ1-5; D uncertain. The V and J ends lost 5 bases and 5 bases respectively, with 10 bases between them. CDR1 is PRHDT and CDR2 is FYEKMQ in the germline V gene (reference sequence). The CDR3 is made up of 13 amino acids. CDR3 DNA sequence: TGTGCCAGCAGCCCAGGTCCTGATCAGCCCCAGCATTTT. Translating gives CASSPGPDQPQHF. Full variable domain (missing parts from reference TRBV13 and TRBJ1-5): AAGVIQSPRHLIKEKRETATLKCYPIPRHDTVYWYQQGPGQDPQFLISFYEKMQSDKGSIPDRFSAQQFSDYHSELNMSSLELGDSALYFCASSPGPDQPQHFGDGTRLSIL.

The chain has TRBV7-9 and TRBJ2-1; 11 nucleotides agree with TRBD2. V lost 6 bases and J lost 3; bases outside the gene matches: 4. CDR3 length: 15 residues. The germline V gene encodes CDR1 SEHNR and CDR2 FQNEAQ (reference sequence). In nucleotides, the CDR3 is TGTGCCAGCAGTCTGACTAGCGGGAACTACAATGAGCAGTTCTTC. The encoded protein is CASSLTSGNYNEQFF. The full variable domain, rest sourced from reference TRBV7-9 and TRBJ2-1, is DTGVSQNPRHKITKRGQNVTFRCDPISEHNRLYWYRQTLGQGPEFLTYFQNEAQLEKSRLLSDRFSAERPKGSFSTLEIQRTEQGDSAMYLCASSLTSGNYNEQFFGPGTRLTVL.

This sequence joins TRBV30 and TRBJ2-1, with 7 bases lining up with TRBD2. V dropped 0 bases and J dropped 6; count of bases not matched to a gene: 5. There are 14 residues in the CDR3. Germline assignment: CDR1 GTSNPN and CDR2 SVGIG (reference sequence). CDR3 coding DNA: TGTGCCTGGAGTGTCGGGGAGGGACGCAATGAGCAGTTCTTC. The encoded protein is CAWSVGEGRNEQFF.

CDR3 nucleotide sequence: TGTGCCAGCAGCTCCCAGTATGGGGCTCTTTACGAGCAGTACTTC. Amino acids: CASSSQYGALYEQYF. The V gene is TRBV5-4, the J gene TRBJ2-7; D is possibly TRBD1 (5 bases). From germline, CDR1 is SGHNT and CDR2 YYREEE (reference sequence). Trimming took off 3 bases at V and 4 bases at J, with 17 bases between the two ends. The CDR3 covers 15 residues.

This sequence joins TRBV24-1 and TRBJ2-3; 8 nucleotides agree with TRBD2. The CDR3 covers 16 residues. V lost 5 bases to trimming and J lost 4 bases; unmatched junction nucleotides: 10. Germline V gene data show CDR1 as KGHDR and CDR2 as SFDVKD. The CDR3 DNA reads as TGTGCCACCAGTGTCGGGTCCCGGGGGGGGCCAGATACGCAGTATTTT. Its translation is CATSVGSRGGPDTQYF.

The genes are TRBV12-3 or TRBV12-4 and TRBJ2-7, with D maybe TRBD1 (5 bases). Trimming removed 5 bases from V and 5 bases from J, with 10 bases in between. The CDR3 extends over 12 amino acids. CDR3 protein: CASSGAINEQYF. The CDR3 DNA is TGTGCCAGCAGTGGGGCCATCAACGAGCAGTACTTC.

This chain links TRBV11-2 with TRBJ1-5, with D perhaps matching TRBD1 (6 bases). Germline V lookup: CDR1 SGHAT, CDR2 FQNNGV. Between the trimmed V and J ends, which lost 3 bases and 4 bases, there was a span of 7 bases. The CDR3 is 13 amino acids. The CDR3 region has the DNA TGTGCCAGCAGCTTCGGACAGAATCAGCCCCAGCATTTT. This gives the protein CASSFGQNQPQHF.

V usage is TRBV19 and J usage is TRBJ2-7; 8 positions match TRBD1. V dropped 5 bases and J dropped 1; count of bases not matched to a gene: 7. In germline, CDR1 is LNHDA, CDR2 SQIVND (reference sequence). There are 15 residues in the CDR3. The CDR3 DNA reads TGTGCCAGTAGTCTCGGGACAGGCGAATCCTACGAGCAGTACTTC. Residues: CASSLGTGESYEQYF.

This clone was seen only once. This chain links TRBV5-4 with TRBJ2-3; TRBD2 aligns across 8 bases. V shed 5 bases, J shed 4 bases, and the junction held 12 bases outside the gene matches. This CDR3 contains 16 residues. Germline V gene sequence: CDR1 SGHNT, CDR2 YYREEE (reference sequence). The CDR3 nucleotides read TGTGCCAGCAGTCCTGGGCGGCGGGGGGCCGCAGATACGCAGTATTTT. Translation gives CASSPGRRGAADTQYF.

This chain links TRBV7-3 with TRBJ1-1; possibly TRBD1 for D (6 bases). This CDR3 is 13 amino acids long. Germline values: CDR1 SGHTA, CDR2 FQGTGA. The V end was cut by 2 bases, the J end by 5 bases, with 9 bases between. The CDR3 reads CASSLSGATEAFF. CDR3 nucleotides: TGTGCCAGCAGCTTATCAGGGGCAACTGAAGCTTTCTTT.

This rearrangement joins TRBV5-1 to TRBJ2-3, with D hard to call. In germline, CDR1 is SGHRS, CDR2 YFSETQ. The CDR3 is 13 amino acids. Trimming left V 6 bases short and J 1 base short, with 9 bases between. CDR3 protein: CASNVVGTDTQYF. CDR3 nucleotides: TGCGCCAGCAATGTCGTCGGCACAGATACGCAGTATTTT.

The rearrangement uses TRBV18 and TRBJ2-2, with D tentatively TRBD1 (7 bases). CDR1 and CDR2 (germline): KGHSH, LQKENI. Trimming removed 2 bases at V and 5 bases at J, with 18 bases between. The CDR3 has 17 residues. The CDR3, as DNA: TGTGCCAGCTCACCAAGCTTGGAGGGGGCGCGGACCGGGGAGCTGTTTTTT. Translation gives CASSPSLEGARTGELFF.

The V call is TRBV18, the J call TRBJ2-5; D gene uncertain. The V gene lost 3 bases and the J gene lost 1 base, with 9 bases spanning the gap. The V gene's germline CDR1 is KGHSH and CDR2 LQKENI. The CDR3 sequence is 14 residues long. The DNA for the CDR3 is TGTGCCAGCTCACCGCCGAGTAGCCAAGAGACCCAGTACTTC. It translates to CASSPPSSQETQYF.

The CDR3 reads CASSLRDNQPQHF. CDR3 in DNA: TGTGCCAGCAGTTTGCGAGATAATCAGCCCCAGCATTTT. The chain joins TRBV12-3 or TRBV12-4 to TRBJ1-5; D is ambiguous. V lost 3 bases and J 4 bases, leaving 7 bases between the germline ends. The CDR3 sequence is 13 residues long.

The CDR3 sequence is CASSAGLHNEQFF. DNA for the CDR3: TGTGCCAGCAGCGCGGGGCTCCACAATGAGCAGTTCTTC. V gene TRBV6-5 combines with J gene TRBJ2-1, with TRBD2 as a possible D gene (6 bases). Germline V gene sequence: CDR1 MNHEY, CDR2 SVGAGI. There are 13 residues in the CDR3. V was pared by 6 bases and J by 5 bases, with 11 bases between.

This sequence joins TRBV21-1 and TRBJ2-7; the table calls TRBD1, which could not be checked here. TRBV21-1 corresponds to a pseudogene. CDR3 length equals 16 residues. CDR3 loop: CASSKAEQGASHEQYF. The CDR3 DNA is TGTGCCAGCAGCAAAGCGGAACAGGGGGCTAGCCACGAGCAGTACTTC.

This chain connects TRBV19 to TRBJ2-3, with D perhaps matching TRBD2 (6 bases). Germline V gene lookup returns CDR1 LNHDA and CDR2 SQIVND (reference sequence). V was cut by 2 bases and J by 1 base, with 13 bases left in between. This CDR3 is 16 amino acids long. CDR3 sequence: CASSIRRRGGTDTQYF. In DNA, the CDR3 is TGTGCCAGTAGTATAAGGAGGCGGGGTGGCACAGATACGCAGTATTTT.

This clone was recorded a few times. The CDR3 coding sequence is TGTGCCAGCAGCTTAGACAGGGATGGCTACACCTTC. The encoded protein is CASSLDRDGYTF. The chain joins TRBV7-9 to TRBJ1-2; D is possibly TRBD1 (6 bases). The CDR3 totals 12 residues. The V and J ends lost 1 base and 6 bases respectively, with 6 bases between them. Germline V gene data show CDR1 as SEHNR and CDR2 as FQNEAQ (reference sequence).